The 15 T cell receptor beta chains reported below all come from one sample, sequenced in a study of neurological immune-mediated disorders. TCRdb passed the 5' RACE reads through MiXCR, listing each CDR3 protein once. This sample has around 46,000 distinct CDR3 sequences, with about 23% found just once. Sequenced: PBMCs. The receptor source for this set is a woman in her sixties or seventies in good health.

This clonotype is medium-sized. This chain connects TRBV12-3 or TRBV12-4 to TRBJ2-1; D is uncertain. CDR3 length: 12 amino acids. The ends were cut back, 3 bases at V and 9 bases at J, with 9 bases in the middle. The CDR3 DNA sequence: TGTGCCAGCAGTTTTGGGCCCGTTGAGCAGTTCTTC. It codes for CASSFGPVEQFF.

This chain links TRBV20-1 with TRBJ2-7; D ambiguous. The CDR3 runs 13 residues. The V end was cut by 2 bases, the J end by 2 bases, with 10 bases between. Germline V gene lookup returns CDR1 DFQATT and CDR2 SNEGSKA (reference sequence). The CDR3 loop is CSARNTRTYEQYF. The DNA for the CDR3 is TGCAGTGCTAGAAATACAAGGACCTACGAGCAGTACTTC.

This clonotype has a count of ten or more. This chain uses TRBV5-5 with TRBJ1-1; D unclear. From germline, CDR1 is SGHKS and CDR2 YYEKEE (reference sequence). V lost 4 bases, J lost 8 bases, and 15 bases lay in between. The CDR3 contains 13 residues. CDR3 sequence reads: CASSRPDRWEAFF. CDR3 sequence (DNA): TGTGCCAGCAGCCGACCGGATAGGTGGGAAGCTTTCTTT.

The chain uses TRBV30 and TRBJ2-4; D unclear. With 8 bases removed from V and 1 base from J, the gap between germline ends came to 18 bases. The CDR3 sequence is 15 residues long. CDR1 is GTSNPN and CDR2 is SVGIG in the germline V gene (reference sequence). This CDR3 reads CATAGKGRAKNIQYF. The CDR3 DNA reads as TGTGCCACCGCAGGAAAGGGAAGGGCCAAAAACATTCAGTACTTC.

This clonotype was recorded a few times. The V call is TRBV27, the J call TRBJ2-4; D unclear. Between the trimmed V and J ends, which lost 3 bases and 5 bases, there was a span of 11 bases. The germline CDR1 and CDR2 sequences are MNHEY and SMNVEV (reference sequence). This CDR3 spans 14 amino acids. The CDR3 is CASSFWGAQNIQYF. CDR3 nucleotide sequence: TGTGCCAGCAGTTTCTGGGGTGCCCAAAACATTCAGTACTTC.

V is TRBV7-2 and J is TRBJ2-1, with D possibly TRBD2 on 6 matching bases. The length of the CDR3 is 14 residues. V was cut by 0 bases and J by 4 bases, with 7 bases left in between. Germline CDR1 and CDR2: SGHTA and FQGNSA. This chain's CDR3 is CASSLAREYNEQFF. The CDR3 DNA reads as TGTGCCAGCAGCTTAGCGCGGGAATACAATGAGCAGTTCTTC.

This clonotype is a singleton in its sample. The chain has TRBV5-1 and TRBJ2-2; no definite D call. With 1 base removed from V and 0 bases from J, the gap between germline ends came to 16 bases. The CDR3 is made up of 18 amino acids. Germline V gene data show CDR1 as SGHRS and CDR2 as YFSETQ. The CDR3 DNA is TGCGCCAGCAGCTTGTCCCTCTTATCCTGGGCGAACACCGGGGAGCTGTTTTTT. Protein sequence: CASSLSLLSWANTGELFF.

This clonotype was recorded at least ten times. This chain links TRBV20-1 with TRBJ2-7; D is perhaps TRBD1 or TRBD2 (5 bases each). Germline CDR1 and CDR2: DFQATT and SNEGSKA (reference sequence). The CDR3 is 13 residues long. V was shortened by 6 bases and J by 7 bases, with 19 bases between the two germline ends. The CDR3 DNA reads TGCAGTGCACCATGGGGGTCCATGAGGGAGCAGTACTTC. It is translated as CSAPWGSMREQYF.

The chain employs TRBV15 and TRBJ1-3; a weak D match, TRBD1 (6 bases). This CDR3 comprises 16 residues. In germline, CDR1 is LNHNV, CDR2 YYDKDF (reference sequence). V was shortened by 0 bases and J by 4 bases, with 13 bases between the two germline ends. CDR3 amino acids: CATSRDQHRDGNTIYF. The CDR3 nucleotides read TGTGCCACCAGCAGAGACCAGCACAGGGACGGAAACACCATATATTTT.

CDR3 nucleotide sequence: TGTGCCAGCAGCCCAGGGGGAAAGAACACTGAAGCTTTCTTT. Translated: CASSPGGKNTEAFF. The rearrangement uses TRBV11-3 and TRBJ1-1, with 7 bases aligning to TRBD1. This CDR3 spans 14 amino acids. CDR1 is SGHNT, CDR2 YENEEA, per germline. The junction had 4 bases not matched to a gene; V was cut back by 5 bases and J by 1 base.

Comment on this clonotype: At one end the junction does not follow the germline gene, possibly because of a read error. The rearrangement links TRBV20-1 to TRBJ2-1; 14 bases are a match to TRBD2. The length of the CDR3 is 16 residues. Per the germline V gene, CDR1 is DFQATT and CDR2 is SNEGSKA (reference sequence). CDR3 residues: CSPRETSGRAYNEQFF. Written as DNA, the CDR3 is TGCAGTCCTAGAGAGACTAGCGGGAGGGCCTACAATGAGCAGTTCTTC.

This clonotype has a count of ten or more. The rearrangement links TRBV28 to TRBJ2-7; 9 nucleotides match TRBD1. V lost 5 bases to trimming and J lost 0 bases; unmatched junction nucleotides: 8. Germline CDR1 is MDHEN and CDR2 is SYDVKM. This CDR3 comprises 16 residues. As DNA, the CDR3 is TGTGCCAGCAGTGGACCGGGACAGGGCCACTCCTACGAGCAGTACTTC. It specifies CASSGPGQGHSYEQYF.

This chain joins TRBV20-1 and TRBJ2-5, with D hard to call. The CDR3 runs to 14 residues. Per germline, CDR1 DFQATT and CDR2 SNEGSKA (reference sequence). V was shortened by 0 bases and J by 2 bases, with 10 bases between the two germline ends. Here the CDR3 reads CSARDMAAQETQYF. The CDR3 coding sequence is TGCAGTGCTAGAGATATGGCAGCTCAAGAGACCCAGTACTTC.

By share of the sample, this clonotype is medium-sized. The chain carries TRBV5-1 and TRBJ2-7, with 8 nucleotides matching TRBD1. This CDR3 region has 14 residues. The V segment lost 1 base and the J segment 6 bases; nucleotides outside the gene matches: 6. The germline CDR1 and CDR2 sequences are SGHRS and YFSETQ. In nucleotides, the CDR3 is TGCGCCAGCAGCTTGCAGGGGGCTGGGGCCGAGCAGTACTTC. Translation gives CASSLQGAGAEQYF.

Concerning this clonotype: It is unclear where the CDR3 begins or ends on the DNA, so no DNA is shown, and the CDR3 is as TCRdb lists it. The rearrangement links TRBV7-8 to TRBJ2-1; no DNA check was done on the table's D call, TRBD1. Inclusive of both ends, the CDR3 amounts to 21 amino acids. Germline CDR1 is SGHVS and CDR2 is FQNEAQ. CDR3 sequence reads: CASSFYICSATRDRDFNEQFF.